The clone carrying this T cell receptor (beta chain) was found once. What it recognizes is unknown. Trimming pared 1 base from V and 8 bases from J, leaving 3 bases between. Germline values: CDR1 LGHDT, CDR2 YNNKEL (reference sequence). CDR3 length: 12 amino acids. These data belong to a study of persistence of HIV-infected CD4 T cells. Nonspecific anti-CD3/anti-CD28 bead stimulation represents the broad CD4+ T cell repertoire. Sorting of responding CD4+ T cells relied on upregulated CD40 ligand together with CD69. General study points: Degenerate expanded CDR3beta sequences were enriched among CMV- and Gag-responding cells.

The libraries were made with immunoSEQ version 4 in survey mode. The repertoire was sequenced with immunoSEQ multiplex PCR; TCRdb's copy has only in-frame clones and lacks some. The table records 40,000 to 55,000 clones, about nine tenths of them present only once. This sequence joins TRBV3-1 (or the pseudogene TRBV3-2) and TRBJ2-6, with D hard to call. The sequence came from an adult woman with HIV who was CMV-seropositive. Here the sequenced sample was CD4+ T cells sorted from PBMCs after roughly 18-hour stimulation, taken from a patient who received antiretroviral therapy. The CDR3 here is CASSQATNVLTF. For the CDR3, the DNA is TGTGCCAGCAGCCAAGCAACCAACGTCCTGACTTTC.